The clone carrying this T cell receptor beta chain was seen more than once but under ten times. Its matching antigen is unknown. Peripheral blood was drawn, approximately 9.4 milliliters per donor. These data originate in a study of blood T cells in healthy people across ages. Using a J-beta primer mix together with a sample-barcoded 5' primer, a second PCR was run for roughly 6 to 12 cycles. TCRdb reprocessed the 5' RACE reads via MiXCR and lists one record per CDR3 protein. The table lists 630,000 or so distinct CDR3 sequences, approximately 29% of them singletons. This CDR3 is built from 15 residues. CDR1 SGHRS and CDR2 YFSETQ come from the germline V gene. With V trimmed by 4 bases and J by 5 bases, 7 bases remained unmatched. Study-level results: In the absence of known donor CMV status, changes in expanded clonotypes were possibly confounded. Naive and antigen-experienced cells were not separated, limiting conclusive comparison. Samples with more naive T cells showed higher observed beta diversity.

Sequenced: blood. This chain uses TRBV5-1 with TRBJ2-2; TRBD1 matches 8 bases. The receptor was isolated from a woman older than 75 in good health. CDR3 residues: CASSPGDRRTGELFF. The CDR3, as DNA: TGCGCCAGCAGCCCGGGGGACAGGCGAACCGGGGAGCTGTTTTTT.